The T cell receptor (beta chain) described here comes from a study of shared clonotypes between healthy human individuals. Remarks on this clone: Its antigen is currently unknown.

Germline CDR1 and CDR2: SGDLS and YYNGEE. The germline V and J ends were trimmed by 0 bases and 6 bases, with 10 bases remaining between them. The CDR3 is 14 residues long. Whole-study findings and limits: Richness estimates generally favored naive over memory subsets. In having few donors, the study represented limited genetic and exposure-history diversity.

TCRdb's table, derived via immunoSEQ multiplex PCR, lists solely in-frame clones and lacks some. The sample has over a million clones, around 98.5% seen once. Sequencing used naive CD4+ T cells sorted from blood. Subset reported: CD45RA+ positively selected. V usage is TRBV9 and J usage is TRBJ2-1, with D hard to call. This TCR came from a man aged 25-45 years in good health. For the CDR3, the DNA is TGTGCCAGCAGCGTAGCGTCAGGTGGCAATGAGCAGTTCTTC. It encodes CASSVASGGNEQFF.